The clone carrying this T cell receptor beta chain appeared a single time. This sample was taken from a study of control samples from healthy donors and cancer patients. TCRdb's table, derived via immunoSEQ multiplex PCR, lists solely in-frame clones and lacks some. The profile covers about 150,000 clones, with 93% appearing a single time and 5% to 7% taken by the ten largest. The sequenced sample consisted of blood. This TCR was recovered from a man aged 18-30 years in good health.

The CDR3 loop is CASSLPPREGAPYEQYF. The CDR3 DNA reads as TGTGCCAGCAGTTTACCCCCTCGGGAGGGGGCCCCCTACGAGCAGTACTTC. This chain links TRBV27 with TRBJ2-7; TRBD2 is a possible D gene (8 bases). The CDR3 extends over 17 amino acids. Germline V gives CDR1 MNHEY, CDR2 SMNVEV (reference sequence). V lost 2 bases to trimming and J lost 2 bases, with 19 bases between them.